The next 26 T cell receptor beta chains were all read from a single sample in a study of blood T cells in healthy people across ages. Through a sample-barcoded 5' primer and a J-beta primer mix, a second PCR was run for roughly 7 to 12 cycles. MiXCR, applied by TCRdb to the 5' RACE reads, yields one record per CDR3 protein. The sample yields 750,000 to 950,000 distinct CDR3 sequences, roughly 28% seen once. Another study also made use of these data, one on T cells of mothers and their children.

Specimen: blood. The receptors shown here come from a middle-aged woman in good health.

The V and J genes are TRBV7-9 and TRBJ2-7, with 7 positions matching TRBD2. The CDR3 consists of 15 residues. The germline gives CDR1 SEHNR, CDR2 FQNEAQ (reference sequence). The ends lost 8 bases at V and 2 bases at J; junction bases unmatched: 12. The CDR3 coding sequence is TGTGCCAGCGCCGTAGCGGGTCCAAGCCCCTACGAGCAGTACTTC. Its protein is CASAVAGPSPYEQYF.

The table lists this clonotype with many counts. The chain is built from TRBV6-5 and TRBJ2-5; tentatively, D is TRBD2 (6 bases). Germline V lookup: CDR1 MNHEY, CDR2 SVGAGI. V was trimmed by 4 bases and J by 3 bases, leaving 15 bases between them. There are 15 residues in the CDR3. The CDR3 sequence is CASSSWGESKETQYF. The CDR3 nucleotides are TGTGCCAGCAGTTCTTGGGGGGAGAGTAAAGAGACCCAGTACTTC.

The chain uses TRBV5-1 and TRBJ1-1; weak D call: TRBD1 (5 bases). V lost 7 bases and J 4 bases, leaving 23 bases between the germline ends. From germline, CDR1 is SGHRS and CDR2 YFSETQ. CDR3 length: 16 amino acids. CDR3 DNA: TGCGCCAGCGACACAGGAGGGTCAAGGGGAATCACTGAAGCTTTCTTT. Amino acid sequence: CASDTGGSRGITEAFF.

This clonotype was observed a few times. The chain uses TRBV9 and TRBJ1-6; TRBD1 matches at 7 bases. Germline CDR1 is SGDLS and CDR2 is YYNGEE. This CDR3 is 14 amino acids long. V lost 0 bases to trimming and J lost 9 bases; unmatched junction nucleotides: 3. For the CDR3, the DNA is TGTGCCAGCAGCGTAGGAGGGGGCACTTCACCCCTCCACTTT. Its translation is CASSVGGGTSPLHF.

This clonotype came up many times. A much larger clone lies a single base off, so this may be a read error. The V and J genes are TRBV6-7 and TRBJ2-6, with TRBD1 matching 7 bases. TRBV6-7 is an open reading frame whose function is uncertain. The CDR3 is made up of 17 amino acids. The DNA of the CDR3 is TGTGCCAGCAGTCGCACTAACAGGGGTACCGGGGCCAACGTCCGGACTTTC. Residues: CASSRTNRGTGANVRTF.

This sequence joins TRBV20-1 and TRBJ1-5; TRBD1 matches 7 bases. The germline CDR1 and CDR2 sequences are DFQATT and SNEGSKA (reference sequence). J gave up 3 bases and V 1 base, and 3 bases lay outside the gene matches. The CDR3 has 14 residues. For the CDR3, the DNA is TGCAGTGCTAGAGGTGACAGGGACAATCAGCCCCAGCATTTT. Translation gives CSARGDRDNQPQHF.

This clonotype has a count of ten or more. The rearrangement uses TRBV29-1 and TRBJ2-7; 7 nucleotides agree with TRBD2. The CDR3 length is 14 residues. Trimming cost V 0 bases and J 3 bases; bases outside gene matches: 5. Germline V lookup: CDR1 SQVTM, CDR2 ANQGSEA. For the CDR3, the DNA is TGCAGCGTTGAAGATACGGGGGGAAGCTACGAGCAGTACTTC. This sequence encodes CSVEDTGGSYEQYF.

Only one count was recorded for this clonotype. The chain recombines TRBV20-1 with TRBJ2-5; TRBD1 or TRBD2 may be the D gene (5 bases each). With the DNA end fitting TRBJ2-7 better, the J assignment may be wrong. From germline, CDR1 is DFQATT and CDR2 SNEGSKA (reference sequence). This CDR3 contains 10 residues. This CDR3 is CSAGVLEQYF. In DNA form, the CDR3 reads TGCAGTGCGGGGGTCCTCGAGCAGTACTTC.

This rearrangement joins TRBV6-2 or TRBV6-3 to TRBJ2-4; a possible D gene is TRBD2 (6 bases). Trimming removed 2 bases from V and 6 bases from J, with 17 bases in between. The CDR3 sequence is 16 residues long. The germline V gene has CDR1 MNHEY and CDR2 SVGEGT. For the CDR3, the DNA is TGTGCCAGCAGTTACCGGGCAGTGGTCGGGGGAAACATTCAGTACTTC. Translated: CASSYRAVVGGNIQYF.

The rearrangement joins TRBV24-1 to TRBJ1-1; tentative D call: TRBD1 (6 bases). The V and J ends lost 4 bases and 4 bases respectively, with 12 bases between them. This CDR3 region has 14 residues. CDR1 is KGHDR, CDR2 SFDVKD, per germline. The CDR3 is CATSETGYSTEAFF. The CDR3 DNA reads as TGTGCCACCAGTGAAACAGGGTATAGCACTGAAGCTTTCTTT.

The rearrangement links TRBV4-3 to TRBJ1-4, with D possibly matching TRBD1 (6 bases). Trimming left V 4 bases short and J 3 bases short, with 18 bases between. Germline-derived CDR1 and CDR2 are LGHNA and YSLEER. The CDR3 spans 17 residues. The CDR3: CASSLGRGPAANEKLFF. In DNA form, the CDR3 reads TGCGCCAGCAGCCTTGGACGGGGGCCGGCGGCTAATGAAAAACTGTTTTTT.

This clonotype was observed a few times. The gene calls are TRBV5-1 and TRBJ2-1; perhaps D is TRBD1 or TRBD2 (5 bases each). V lost 4 bases, J lost 5 bases, and 10 bases lay in between. The germline V gene encodes CDR1 SGHRS and CDR2 YFSETQ. This CDR3 has 13 amino acids. The DNA for the CDR3 is TGCGCCAGCAGCCCTCAGGGACACAATGAGCAGTTCTTC. Its translation: CASSPQGHNEQFF.

This sequence joins TRBV2 and TRBJ1-2; TRBD1 matches 8 bases. This CDR3 contains 17 residues. Germline CDR1 and CDR2: SNHLY and FYNNEI. CDR3 sequence reads: CAIGPGGVVVGSYGYTF. The CDR3 DNA sequence: TGTGCTATAGGTCCAGGGGGCGTCGTAGTGGGTTCCTATGGCTACACCTTC.

This clonotype was counted ten times or more. The chain joins TRBV12-3 or TRBV12-4 to TRBJ2-7, with D perhaps TRBD1 (6 bases). CDR3 length: 14 residues. The V end was cut by 6 bases, the J end by 0 bases, with 12 bases between. CDR3 nucleotide sequence: TGTGCCAGCAGATCCAGGGGTAGCTCCTACGAGCAGTACTTC. Translated: CASRSRGSSYEQYF.

This clonotype was found a few times. This sequence joins TRBV20-1 and TRBJ2-7; D gene uncertain. The germline V gene has CDR1 DFQATT and CDR2 SNEGSKA (reference sequence). This CDR3 contains 13 residues. The V and J ends lost 1 base and 2 bases respectively, with 9 bases between them. The CDR3 is CSARVEETYEQYF. In DNA form, the CDR3 reads TGCAGTGCTAGAGTCGAGGAAACCTACGAGCAGTACTTC.

This clonotype was picked up many times. This rearrangement joins TRBV7-2 to TRBJ2-5; D is uncertain. Germline values: CDR1 SGHTA, CDR2 FQGNSA. This CDR3 has 15 residues. Trimming cost V 2 bases and J 0 bases, with 10 bases left between them. In nucleotides, the CDR3 is TGTGCCAGCAGCTTATCGGCAGGTAACCAAGAGACCCAGTACTTC. As protein: CASSLSAGNQETQYF.

The CDR3 protein is CASSQGDSRRLNQETQYF. Here the CDR3 DNA reads TGTGCCAGCAGCCAGGGGGACAGCAGACGCTTAAATCAAGAGACCCAGTACTTC. The rearrangement joins TRBV3-1 to TRBJ2-5; 7 bases agree with TRBD1. This CDR3 spans 18 amino acids. With V trimmed by 3 bases and J by 2 bases, 15 bases remained unmatched. The germline CDR1 and CDR2 sequences are LGHDT and YNNKEL (reference sequence).

This chain links TRBV6-1 with TRBJ2-4; perhaps TRBD1 as D (5 bases). This CDR3 region has 15 residues. Trimming shortened V by 6 bases and J by 8 bases, and 20 bases separated the two germline ends. Germline CDR1 reads MNHNS; CDR2 reads SASEGT. CDR3 loop: CASRKKMQGFDIQYF. The CDR3 nucleotides read TGTGCCAGCAGGAAAAAGATGCAGGGTTTCGACATTCAGTACTTC.

This clonotype was seen many times. The V gene is TRBV29-1, the J gene TRBJ2-3, with D possibly called TRBD1 or TRBD2 (7 bases each). The germline CDR1 and CDR2 sequences are SQVTM and ANQGSEA. This CDR3 comprises 12 residues. Deletions cut 4 bases from V and 7 bases from J, with 12 bases between. This CDR3 reads CSVGEGANTQYF. CDR3 nucleotides: TGCAGCGTTGGGGAGGGGGCGAATACGCAGTATTTT.

Regarding this clonotype: With a much larger clone just one base away, this may be a read error. This chain links TRBV5-4 with TRBJ2-7, with D possibly called TRBD1 or TRBD2 (6 bases each). Germline V lookup: CDR1 SGHNT, CDR2 YYREEE (reference sequence). CDR3 length: 16 amino acids. V lost 4 bases and J 7 bases, leaving 24 bases between the germline ends. The CDR3: CASSRGRTSSYNEQYF. Written as DNA, the CDR3 is TGTGCCAGCAGCCGGGGGCGGACGAGCTCCTACAATGAGCAGTACTTC. Complete variable domain (other parts from reference TRBV5-4 and TRBJ2-7): ETGVTQSPTHLIKTRGQQVTLRCSSQSGHNTVSWYQQALGQGPQFIFQYYREEENGRGNFPPRFSGLQFPNYSSELNVNALELDDSALYLCASSRGRTSSYNEQYFGPGTRLTVT.

The rearrangement links TRBV3-1 to TRBJ2-1, with no clear D. CDR1 and CDR2 from the germline V gene are LGHDT and YNNKEL (reference sequence). The CDR3 consists of 13 residues. With 0 bases removed from V and 8 bases from J, the gap between germline ends came to 8 bases. CDR3 residues: CASSQDARYEQFF. The DNA for the CDR3 is TGTGCCAGCAGCCAAGATGCGCGATATGAGCAGTTCTTC.

This clonotype was counted only a few times. The chain combines TRBV27 with TRBJ1-6; unclear D gene. V was shortened by 3 bases and J by 8 bases, with 8 bases between the two germline ends. Germline V gene sequence: CDR1 MNHEY, CDR2 SMNVEV (reference sequence). The CDR3 has 13 amino acids. The DNA of the CDR3 is TGTGCCAGCAGTTTTTCAGGTTATTCACCCCTCCACTTT. Translation: CASSFSGYSPLHF.

With respect to this clonotype: Germline and junction disagree at one end, which may indicate a read error. This chain links TRBV5-6 with TRBJ1-2; D ambiguous. Germline V gene data show CDR1 as SGHDT and CDR2 as YYEEEE. The length of the CDR3 is 13 residues. This CDR3 reads CASSLPGPYGCTF. The CDR3 coding sequence is TGTGCCAGCAGCTTGCCGGGTCCCTATGGCTGCACCTTC.

In this sample, this clonotype turned up once. The J gene is TRBJ2-5, the V gene TRBV19; 11 nucleotides match TRBD2. CDR1 and CDR2 (germline): LNHDA, SQIVND (reference sequence). The CDR3 spans 16 residues. V trimming: 9 bases; J trimming: 5 bases; junction bases outside the gene matches: 14. The CDR3 nucleotides are TGTGCCAGCAACGGCCTAGCGGGGGGCCATCTTGAGACCCAGTACTTC. Residues: CASNGLAGGHLETQYF.

Note on this clonotype: This sequence may be a read error, since a much larger clone differs from it by one base. The CDR3 loop is CAWSVWRGSYRSGANGLTF. The CDR3 coding sequence is TGTGCCTGGAGTGTATGGCGGGGGTCCTACCGCTCTGGGGCCAACGGCCTGACTTTC. The chain couples TRBV30 to TRBJ2-6; 7 bases fit TRBD2. Germline V CDR1 and CDR2: GTSNPN, SVGIG (reference sequence). The CDR3 loop spans 19 amino acids.

Many counts were recorded for this clonotype. The chain couples TRBV12-3 or TRBV12-4 to TRBJ2-1, with 9 bases identical to TRBD2. The CDR3 length is 12 residues. After removal of 6 bases from V and 10 bases from J, the junction contained 4 bases not matched to a gene. CDR3 protein: CASRPSGGEQFF. CDR3 bases: TGTGCCAGCAGACCAAGCGGGGGGGAGCAGTTCTTC.